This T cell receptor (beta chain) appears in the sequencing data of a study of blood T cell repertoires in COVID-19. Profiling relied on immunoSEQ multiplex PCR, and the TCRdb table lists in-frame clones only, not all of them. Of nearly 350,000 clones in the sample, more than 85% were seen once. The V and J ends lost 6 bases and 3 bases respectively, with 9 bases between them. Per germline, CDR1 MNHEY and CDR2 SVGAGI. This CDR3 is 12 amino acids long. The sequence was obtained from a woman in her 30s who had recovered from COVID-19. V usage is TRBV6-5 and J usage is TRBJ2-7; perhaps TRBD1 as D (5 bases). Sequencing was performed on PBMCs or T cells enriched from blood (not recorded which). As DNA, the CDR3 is TGTGCCAGCAGAACCGACAGCTACGAGCAGTACTTC. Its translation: CASRTDSYEQYF.